The 21 T cell receptor beta chains given below trace back to one sample, sequenced in a study of beta chain features in type 1 diabetes. Regarding the study as a whole: Type 1 diabetes patients showed a moderate but significant shortening of TCRB CDR3s in all four CD4+ subsets.

Expressed TCRB transcripts were sequenced after all isolated RNA was converted to cDNA. Clones were read by immunoSEQ multiplex PCR, and TCRdb kept only the in-frame ones, dropping some. Found here are around 250,000 clones, approximately 14% of them singletons; the top ten hold roughly 0.019%. No antigens are known for them. Sequencing used naive CD4+ T cells from blood. Source of these receptors: a young man with type 1 diabetes.

The chain is built from TRBV5-1 and TRBJ1-4; D is perhaps TRBD1 (6 bases). V lost 3 bases, J lost 7 bases, and 13 bases lay in between. The CDR3 consists of 14 residues. Per the germline V gene, CDR1 is SGHRS and CDR2 is YFSETQ. CDR3 nucleotides: TGCGCCAGCAGCTACGACGGGGGGCTTGAAAAACTGTTTTTT. This sequence encodes CASSYDGGLEKLFF.

This clone has only a few counts. V is TRBV5-4 and J is TRBJ1-2; possible D gene TRBD1, 5 bases. Germline V CDR1 and CDR2: SGHNT, YYREEE (reference sequence). The CDR3 is made up of 13 amino acids. Trimming cost V 4 bases and J 5 bases, with 12 bases left between them. Here the CDR3 reads CASSRPGLYGYTF. The CDR3 nucleotides are TGTGCCAGCAGCAGACCGGGACTTTATGGCTACACCTTC.

This clone occurred a few times. The germline gene is not matched at one end of the junction; a read error may be the cause. The gene calls are TRBV19 and TRBJ2-7, with 8 bases aligning to TRBD1. Germline CDR1 is LNHDA and CDR2 is SQIVND (reference sequence). The CDR3 covers 13 residues. The CDR3 sequence: CASSVETGAEQYF. CDR3 DNA sequence: TGTGCCAGTAGTGTAGAGACAGGGGCCGAGCAGTACTTC.

This clone has only a few counts. The V call is TRBV7-9, the J call TRBJ2-2; maybe TRBD1 (6 bases). This CDR3 spans 15 amino acids. V lost 2 bases and J lost 0, with 7 bases in between. In germline, CDR1 is SEHNR, CDR2 FQNEAQ (reference sequence). CDR3 nucleotide sequence: TGTGCCAGCAGCTTACAGGGGTCGAACACCGGGGAGCTGTTTTTT. Translated: CASSLQGSNTGELFF.

This clone was seen a handful of times. The chain employs TRBV2 and TRBJ2-7, with D possibly being TRBD2 (6 bases). The CDR3 totals 11 residues. Germline V gene sequence: CDR1 SNHLY, CDR2 FYNNEI. Trimming took off 6 bases at V and 3 bases at J, with 6 bases between the two ends. CDR3 amino acids: CASREGYEQYF. The CDR3 nucleotides read TGTGCCAGCAGGGAGGGCTACGAGCAGTACTTC.

In nucleotides, the CDR3 is TGTGCCATCAGTCTGACTAGCGGGAGGGCCTCCTACAATGAGCAGTTCTTC. This translates into CAISLTSGRASYNEQFF. The chain is built from TRBV10-3 and TRBJ2-1, with 14 bases fitting TRBD2. Losses at the gene ends were 5 bases for V and 0 bases for J; bases not matched to a gene: 3. Germline V CDR1 and CDR2: ENHRY, SYGVKD. There are 17 residues in the CDR3.

This clone turned up a few times. The chain links TRBV30 to TRBJ1-5; a possible D gene is TRBD1 (6 bases). The ends were cut back, 2 bases at V and 0 bases at J, with 26 bases in the middle. This CDR3 is built from 20 residues. Germline lookup yields CDR1 GTSNPN and CDR2 SVGIG (reference sequence). The CDR3 bases are TGTGCCTGGAGTCGCTCCGCCTACATCGGGGGGCAGAATAGCAATCAGCCCCAGCATTTT. This codes for CAWSRSAYIGGQNSNQPQHF.

As to this clone: The junction differs from germline at one of its ends, possibly a read error. This rearrangement joins TRBV7-7 to TRBJ2-7, with D perhaps matching TRBD1 (6 bases). CDR1 is SSHAT and CDR2 is FNYEAQ in the germline V gene (reference sequence). This CDR3 has 15 residues. This CDR3 reads CASSLGRGTSYEQYF. The CDR3 DNA reads TGTGCTAGCAGCTTAGGAAGGGGGACCTCCTACGAGCAGTACTTC.

The rearrangement uses TRBV9 and TRBJ2-3, with 7 bases lining up with TRBD1. With 4 bases clipped from V and 4 bases from J, the junction kept 6 bases outside the gene matches. There are 14 residues in the CDR3. Germline CDR1 reads SGDLS; CDR2 reads YYNGEE. The CDR3 is CASSLGGQPDTQYF. CDR3 DNA: TGTGCCAGCAGCCTAGGGGGACAGCCAGATACGCAGTATTTT.

The V and J genes are TRBV7-2 and TRBJ1-2; D unclear. Germline V lookup: CDR1 SGHTA, CDR2 FQGNSA. The CDR3 is 14 residues long. Trimming left V 5 bases short and J 6 bases short, with 16 bases between. In DNA form, the CDR3 reads TGTGCCAGCAGCCCCCGGGTAGGCCCGGATGGCTACACCTTC. Residues: CASSPRVGPDGYTF. Based on the CDR3 plus reference TRBV7-2 and TRBJ1-2, the full variable domain is GAGVSQSPSNKVTEKGKDVELRCDPISGHTALYWYRQSLGQGLEFLIYFQGNSAPDKSGLPSDRFSAERTGGSVSTLTIQRTQQEDSAVYLCASSPRVGPDGYTFGSGTRLTVV.

This clone was counted only a few times. This chain uses TRBV9 with TRBJ2-7; 12 bases fit TRBD2. Germline V gives CDR1 SGDLS, CDR2 YYNGEE. V shed 3 bases, J shed 1 base, and the junction held 2 bases outside the gene matches. CDR3 length: 15 amino acids. CDR3 DNA: TGTGCCAGCAGCGCTACTAGCGGGGGGTCCTACGAGCAGTACTTC. It specifies CASSATSGGSYEQYF. The whole variable domain, remainder taken from reference TRBV9 and TRBJ2-7, is DSGVTQTPKHLITATGQRVTLRCSPRSGDLSVYWYQQSLDQGLQFLIQYYNGEERAKGNILERFSAQQFPDLHSELNLSSLELGDSALYFCASSATSGGSYEQYFGPGTRLTVT.

This clone showed up just a few times. The chain has TRBV4-1 and TRBJ1-6; unclear D gene. V was clipped by 1 base and J by 14 bases, with 18 bases between them. The CDR3 length is 15 residues. Per germline, CDR1 MGHRA and CDR2 YSYEKL. CDR3 region: CASSQGSGPWEALHF. CDR3 sequence (DNA): TGCGCCAGCAGCCAAGGCTCAGGCCCCTGGGAGGCCCTCCACTTT.

This clone has just a few counts. The rearrangement uses TRBV6-1 and TRBJ2-7; maybe TRBD2 (5 bases). Germline CDR1 and CDR2: MNHNS and SASEGT. V was clipped by 7 bases and J by 0 bases, with 16 bases between them. The CDR3 spans 15 residues. This CDR3 is CASIGVPAPSYEQYF. For the CDR3, the DNA is TGTGCCAGCATCGGGGTGCCAGCCCCCTCCTACGAGCAGTACTTC.

This clone has only a few counts. The CDR3: CASRETGASNYGYTF. The CDR3 nucleotides are TGTGCCAGCAGAGAGACAGGGGCCTCTAACTATGGCTACACCTTC. The chain employs TRBV28 and TRBJ1-2, with TRBD1 matching over 8 bases. This CDR3 comprises 15 residues. The junction had 6 bases not matched to a gene; V was cut back by 6 bases and J by 0 bases. Germline loops: CDR1 MDHEN, CDR2 SYDVKM.

The rearrangement joins TRBV30 to TRBJ1-1, with D uncertain. There are 11 residues in the CDR3. Per the germline V gene, CDR1 is GTSNPN and CDR2 is SVGIG (reference sequence). V lost 7 bases and J 4 bases, leaving 10 bases between the germline ends. The CDR3 loop reads CASTGGTEAFF. Written as DNA, the CDR3 is TGTGCCTCCACCGGCGGCACTGAAGCTTTCTTT.

This clone showed up just a few times. In nucleotides, the CDR3 is TGTGCCAGCAGCCCCATAGCGGGAGTTACAGATACGCAGTATTTT. Translation: CASSPIAGVTDTQYF. The genes are TRBV5-6 and TRBJ2-3, with TRBD2 matching over 9 bases. The junction had 6 bases not matched to a gene; V was cut back by 4 bases and J by 3 bases. The V gene's germline CDR1 is SGHDT and CDR2 YYEEEE. The CDR3 contains 15 residues.

This clone was counted only a few times. The J gene is TRBJ2-7, the V gene TRBV7-6; unclear D gene. Per the germline V gene, CDR1 is SGHVS and CDR2 is FNYEAQ. The CDR3 contains 13 residues. The V gene lost 5 bases and the J gene lost 6 bases, with 14 bases spanning the gap. This CDR3 reads CASSQQPPGEQYF. Here the CDR3 DNA reads TGTGCCAGCAGCCAACAGCCCCCTGGCGAGCAGTACTTC.

This rearrangement joins TRBV9 to TRBJ1-2, with D uncertain. CDR1 is SGDLS, CDR2 YYNGEE, per germline. Trimming took 0 bases from V and 6 from J, leaving 6 bases between them. The length of the CDR3 is 12 residues. The CDR3 coding sequence is TGTGCCAGCAGCGTAGCGGGGAATGGCTACACCTTC. Translated: CASSVAGNGYTF.

V and J are TRBV4-1 and TRBJ2-1, with a tentative D call TRBD1 (6 bases). This CDR3 is built from 13 residues. Per germline, CDR1 MGHRA and CDR2 YSYEKL. V was cut by 4 bases and J by 8 bases, with 12 bases left in between. The CDR3 DNA reads as TGCGCCAGCAGCCTCCTACAGGGCCATGAGCAGTTCTTC. It codes for CASSLLQGHEQFF.

This clone was seen a handful of times. This chain joins TRBV4-2 and TRBJ1-1, with D perhaps TRBD1 (6 bases). Between the trimmed V and J ends, which lost 6 bases and 1 base, there was a span of 15 bases. The CDR3 has 15 residues. Germline assignment: CDR1 LGHNA and CDR2 YNFKEQ. The CDR3 DNA follows: TGTGCCAGCAGGCCCGCCCTACAGGGGAACACTGAAGCTTTCTTT. Protein: CASRPALQGNTEAFF.

This clone turned up a few times. The chain recombines TRBV9 with TRBJ2-7, with D perhaps TRBD2 (5 bases). This CDR3 spans 15 amino acids. The V end lost 0 bases, the J end lost 2 bases, and 12 bases lay between the germline ends. CDR1 and CDR2 (germline): SGDLS, YYNGEE. In DNA form, the CDR3 reads TGTGCCAGCAGCGTAGCTACCAGCGGCGCCTACGAGCAGTACTTC. The encoded protein is CASSVATSGAYEQYF. The whole variable domain, remainder taken from reference TRBV9 and TRBJ2-7, is DSGVTQTPKHLITATGQRVTLRCSPRSGDLSVYWYQQSLDQGLQFLIQYYNGEERAKGNILERFSAQQFPDLHSELNLSSLELGDSALYFCASSVATSGAYEQYFGPGTRLTVT.